The T cell receptor beta chain described here comes from a study of blood T cell repertoires in COVID-19. For the study at large: Sites across the United States, Italy and Spain contributed samples from acute and convalescent COVID-19.

Looked up from germline, CDR1 is SGHDT and CDR2 is YYEEEE. This CDR3 has 15 amino acids. The germline V and J ends were trimmed by 4 bases and 3 bases, with 14 bases remaining between them. Clones were sequenced by immunoSEQ multiplex PCR, and TCRdb holds only the in-frame ones, with some missing. The sample contains roughly 70,000 clones, roughly 89% of which appear only once. The gene calls are TRBV5-6 and TRBJ2-1, with D possibly TRBD2 on 7 matching bases. The specimen was peripheral blood. The source is a woman aged 45-60 years with active COVID-19. The CDR3 DNA is TGTGCCAGCAGCCTCCGCGGGGGCCTCTACAATGAGCAGTTCTTC. Encoded protein: CASSLRGGLYNEQFF.